This T cell receptor (beta chain) was found in a study of cytomegalovirus exposure and HLA in healthy donors (dated 2017 in TCRdb). About the study as a whole: According to an earlier analysis of 550 to 750 of the donors, roughly 180 million T cells yielded over 90 million unique TCR beta sequences and approximately 280 Gb of sequence data. Of the 398 genotyped donors, roughly 85% fell in the genetic ancestry cluster associated with self-reported Caucasian donors. The study aimed to test whether signatures of past pathogen exposure could be identified by cataloging public T cell receptors. Typing coverage differed by locus: A, B, C, DRB1 and DQB1 were typed in about 620-630 donors, DQA1 in about 500, DPA1 in approximately 600, and DPB1 in roughly 450. Donor age, sex, ethnicity and CMV serostatus were compiled alongside the repertoire data. High-throughput TCR immunosequencing, statistical association of individual TCRs with disease status, and machine learning were combined to predict cytomegalovirus infection status. An early release covering approximately 600 HLA-typed donors comprised 250 to 350 gigabases of sequencing data and tens of millions of unique TCR sequences. Using immunosequencing, the study profiled T cell repertoires from about 620 subjects and related those repertoires to cytomegalovirus serostatus. In a later genetic analysis, genome-wide SNP genotypes for about 65% of the roughly 670 donors were used, and that subset was treated as a discovery cohort. HLA typing covered class I and class II loci at four-digit resolution. Four to six DR-DQ haplotypes were handled as single units for association and clustering because linkage in the cohort was strong. In an earlier analysis of 550 to 700 of the donors, high-throughput TCR beta sequencing was used to judge whether each TCR beta V gene segment behaved as functional or pseudogenic. Rather than drawing on any new phenotypic data, the later analysis identified candidate immune exposures from TCR beta sequences and the way those sequences occurred across donors. Along with the approximately 600-subject first cohort, a separate validation cohort of approximately 110 different subjects was used. Among approximately 370 genotyped donors of the cohort, an average of approximately 220,000 unique TCR beta nucleotide sequences was sequenced per donor, of which roughly 17% were non-productive. All discovery cohort repertoires had been generated using a single sequencing platform. In a later analysis, previously published TCR beta repertoires from 666 donors were re-analyzed and high-resolution HLA genotyping was added so that TCR occurrence patterns could be studied. Beyond this particular receptor, the publication reports: According to the authors, the approach could potentially be generalized to other disease states and immunological phenotypes. A cluster of highly shared sequence variants was judged likely to be a technical artifact of the sequencing pipeline. In a later analysis, the rate of TCR association differed among HLA loci, with DRB1 alleles having the most associated TCRs and HLA-C alleles having the fewest. Three of the identified cytomegalovirus-associated TCR beta chains were confirmed in vitro to be specific for cytomegalovirus antigens. A later analysis associated around 16,000 TCR beta sequences with specific HLA alleles at a false discovery rate of 0.05. When HLA alleles, especially DR and DQ, strongly co-occurred, TCR associations were difficult to assign to individual alleles. Because the 87-base-pair reads could not distinguish some IMGT-functional V segments, including TRBV6-2 and TRBV6-3, those segments were excluded. A further reported finding was that TCR beta sequences accurately predicted the HLA-A and HLA-B alleles for most subjects in the first cohort. The classifier was reported to diagnose cytomegalovirus status with high specificity and sensitivity in both the original cohort and the validation cohort. Because counts were too low, 15 or so rarely observed V segments, including chromosome 9 orphons, were excluded from the earlier analysis of some 590 of the donors. Because some donors lacked HLA typing at each locus, the association tests relied only on the typed subset. In the study, some 160 TCR beta chains were listed as associated with cytomegalovirus. Roughly uniform sequencing depth across donors was assumed in presence/absence analyses, although this assumption may not hold. Compared with the 666-donor mean, donors in an Asian-associated ancestry cluster had fewer N-insertions in productive TCRs, according to a later genetic analysis. Compared with equally common non-associated chains, HLA-associated TCR beta chains in a later analysis were more clonally expanded and had lower generation probabilities. In a later genetic analysis, a missense DCLRE1C variant was associated with V-gene and J-gene trimming of TCR beta chains, and the association was replicated in an independent cohort. The cohort was sequenced for TCR beta chains only, and without alpha or paired-chain data the features that could be detected were limited. Correlated functional status among segregating V segments might reflect linkage disequilibrium, but an unknown experimental factor could not be ruled out. Immune exposure information for the cohort was limited to CMV serostatus. A later analysis found that most CMV-associated TCR beta chains appeared HLA-restricted, with HLA associations seemingly driven largely by CMV exposure. Several of the top co-occurrence clusters appeared to be linked to parvovirus B19, influenza, CMV and Epstein-Barr virus, according to a later analysis. Broadly in line with IMGT annotations, most TCR beta V segments showed up in productive rearrangements about 87% or about 30% of the time in an earlier analysis of 587 of the donors. While some public TCRs were present in many individuals, most TCR sequences turned up only very rarely across donors.

In total, around 600 healthy bone marrow donors made up the cohort. At the time of sampling, all cohort members were nominally healthy, though unrecorded immune exposures were likely present. The donor was CMV seropositive and belonged to the group of some 290 seropositive cohort members. A peripheral blood sample was collected from each donor, and TCR beta sequencing was performed on peripheral blood mononuclear cells. The Qiagen DNeasy Blood Extraction Kit was used to extract genomic DNA from the blood cell samples. Libraries were prepared through the immunoSEQ multiplex PCR assay. For the multiplex PCR, a mixture combining 60 forward primers for TCR Vbeta segments and 13 reverse primers for TCR Jbeta segments was used. Amplification of the CDR3 region of rearranged TCR beta genes was performed with a multiplex PCR assay on genomic DNA. On the Illumina HiSeq System, the amplified TCR beta libraries were sequenced as 87-base-pair reads. The authors processed their data as follows. Across the 600 to 700 repertoires, a later analysis counted tens of millions of unique TCR beta chains, 8.5 million to 12 million of which were shared by at least two donors. Raw reads were error-corrected and collapsed into unique sequences by a nearest-neighbor algorithm in which closely related sequences were merged to remove PCR and sequencing errors. CDR3 sequences were aligned to IMGT reference sequences to assign V, D and J gene segments. For a sequence to be retained, at least a six-nucleotide match to both a V gene segment and a J gene segment was required. Rearrangements were classified as productive when the CDR3 lacked stop codons and remained in frame with V and J, and all other rearrangements were classified as non-productive. Following IMGT convention, CDR3 was defined as the stretch from the second conserved V-encoded cysteine to the conserved J-encoded phenylalanine. The earlier analysis of about 590 of the donors excluded sequences that lacked an unambiguous match to a single V gene segment. In an earlier analysis of approximately 590 of the donors, V segments were called functional above 56.7% productive rearrangements and were called segregating when the between-donor standard deviation exceeded 5%. A statistical classification framework was developed to diagnose cytomegalovirus status using the catalog of TCR beta chain sequences. V and J gene assignment, in a later analysis, came from comparing TCR nucleotide sequences with IMGT/GENE-DB human TR gene sequences. Using the TCRdist pipeline, a later analysis assigned CDR3 sequences along with most-parsimonious VDJ recombination scenarios. In a later analysis, each TCR beta chain was defined by its CDR3 amino acid sequence together with its V-gene family, and reads without a unique V-gene family were excluded. In a later analysis, around 600 highly shared, low-generation-probability nucleotide sequences were removed to address suspected cross-contamination and a sequencing artifact. In a later analysis, a clonal expansion index for each public chain was calculated from normalized within-repertoire ranks of inferred template counts. In a later analysis, generation probabilities were computed with a VDJ recombination model fitted to out-of-frame rearrangements, and the resulting probabilities were checked against IGoR. Hypergeometric tests were used in a later analysis to score TCR-TCR, TCR-HLA and TCR-CMV co-occurrence, with a repertoire-size bias correction applied to the TCR pairs. False discovery rates were estimated in a later analysis by permuting HLA or CMV assignments 20 times. In a later analysis, co-occurring TCRs were grouped using DBSCAN, and TCRdist sequence similarity was added for clustering within HLA-allele-positive subsets. Co-occurrence clustering excluded repertoires with fewer than 30,000 or more than 120,000 public chains, plus five with anomalous nucleotide sharing. Sourced from immuneACCESS, this table was stored by TCRdb with only in-frame sequences that have V and J called. A share of the clones is absent; for the studies checked, an unresolved V gene accounts for under half, and the remainder has no known explanation. V, J and clone size were drawn from that table, and D and trimming were deduced from the DNA. The sample table holds some 150,000 clones, of which 55% to 70% were seen once. About 7.1% of the sample rests with the top ten.

With regard to this clone: Its antigen is currently not known. No base quality information exists; no much larger clone differs at one position.

Germline trimming: 5 bases from V, 3 bases from J; junction bases outside gene matches: 3. Reading the germline V gene gives CDR1 SGHTA and CDR2 FQGTGA. From the cysteine up to the phenylalanine, the CDR3 has a length of 15 residues. The retained sequence is limited to the CDR3, 45 bases, with the frame set at the first base. The receptor was isolated from a woman in her sixties or seventies in good health and CMV-seropositive. This chain joins TRBV7-3 to TRBJ2-1; the junction holds 11 bases that match TRBD2. Sample: PBMCs. The CDR3 reads as follows: CASSHLAGGYNEQFF. Here is the DNA: TGTGCCAGCAGCCATCTAGCGGGAGGCTACAATGAGCAGTTCTTC.